This is a list of T cell receptor beta chains from one sample in a study of T cell responses to AZD1222 COVID-19 vaccine. The table came from immunoSEQ multiplex PCR; TCRdb's copy has only in-frame clones and leaves some out. The sample has about 200,000 clones, 85% to 95% seen once. The specimen was peripheral blood, collected 28 days after the second AZD1222 dose. These receptors were obtained from an adult who received the AZD1222 COVID-19 vaccine. The CDR3 runs from the conserved cysteine through the conserved F or W. Each record gives: V gene, clone size, J gene, CDR3 protein. Some rows mark clone size as missing; the rest say once, few, many or name a class of expanded clone.

TRBV5-1,.,TRBJ2-3,CASRGQNTDTQYF
TRBV2,.,TRBJ2-3,CASPPGRATSTDTQYF
TRBV5-1,once,TRBJ2-5,CASSLSSGQETQYF
TRBV5-5,.,TRBJ2-1,CASSFPGTTYNEQFF
TRBV14,few,TRBJ2-5,CASSLWTSGDKETQYF
TRBV5-6,.,TRBJ1-4,CASSPGLWGEKLFF
TRBV7-3,.,TRBJ2-1,CASSLNPGVNEQFF
TRBV9,.,TRBJ2-7,CASSPTDRAHEQYF
TRBV11-1,.,TRBJ1-2,CASSLANQGNYGYTF
TRBV18,.,TRBJ2-7,CASSPLPSGGDEQYF
TRBV6-5,.,TRBJ1-1,CASTSGTGGAEAFF
TRBV10-1,.,TRBJ1-1,CASSDPLSHGRMAEAFF
TRBV14,.,TRBJ2-5,CASSQERRGWGETQYF
TRBV6-5,.,TRBJ1-5,CASRKGFGNQPQHF
TRBV12-3/TRBV12-4,.,TRBJ1-4,CASRGEGNEKLFF
TRBV7-2,.,TRBJ1-5,CASSPQGFSNQPQHF
TRBV10-1,few,TRBJ2-7,CASSEDGGGAYEQYF
TRBV3-1/TRBV3-2,.,TRBJ1-2,CASSRLGPYGYTF
TRBV11-1,.,TRBJ1-1,CASSLGQVDTEAFF
TRBV3-1/TRBV3-2,.,TRBJ1-5,CASSQAGPGQPQHF
TRBV2,.,TRBJ2-7,CASSETWVRSYEQYF
TRBV29-1,.,TRBJ1-2,CSVDLPGRVFRGYTF
TRBV5-4,.,TRBJ2-6,CASSLGQLNSGANVLTF